This T cell receptor (beta chain) was identified during a study of blood T cell dynamics during melanoma immunotherapy (dated by TCRdb to about 2020). Study-level background: The patients had metastatic melanoma and were given first-line pembrolizumab or nivolumab plus ipilimumab as standard of care in the United Kingdom. A training cohort was formed from consecutive patients, and a further independent group of patients from the same centre was pooled into an external validation set. To find early correlates of response, the study profiled the peripheral T cell receptor repertoires of patients with metastatic melanoma both before and after one cycle of checkpoint inhibitor therapy.

A word on this clone: This receptor's antigen is unknown. It has no much larger one-base neighbor in the sample; base qualities were not kept.

Findings and caveats that apply to the study as a whole: The relatively small sample size was acknowledged as potentially limiting generalization of the results. A bifurcated reorganization of the PBMC repertoire at W3, with increased clonality or increased diversity, was observed in patients who later achieved disease control, unlike in progressors. The study could not determine whether the T cell clones driving repertoire changes were melanoma-specific or reflected general immune activation.

The time point label on this specimen signifies: pre-treatment baseline. Blood samples were collected before treatment (T0) and at week 3 (W3), after the first cycle of checkpoint blockade. Except for two patients with rapid clinical progression, response was assessed 12 weeks after the first infusion by RECIST 1.1; disease control meant complete response, partial response or stable disease. Patients were not eligible if they had prior systemic cancer treatment, concomitant immunosuppressant therapy or synchronous other active malignancies. To track both circulating cells and T cell turnover, TCR beta was sequenced from bulk PBMC as well as from plasma cell-free DNA. Lymphoprep and SepMate tubes were used to isolate PBMC from blood, and red cell lysis was then performed. QIAamp DNA Blood Mini kits were used to extract DNA from PBMC and sorted T cell subsets. The germline V gene encodes CDR1 SGHVS and CDR2 FQNEAQ. V is cut back by 2 bases and J by 4 bases, with 10 bases in the junction unmatched. The CDR3, from cysteine to phenylalanine, totals 17 residues. Only the CDR3 DNA stays, 51 bases, in frame from base 1.

A fixed 350 ng of DNA was loaded for every bulk PBMC sample. TCR beta CDR3 sequences were amplified from genomic DNA using the immunoSEQ TCRb Assay kit according to manufacturer instructions. The KAPA Library Quantification Kit for Illumina platforms was used to quantify pooled libraries by qPCR. Pooled libraries were clustered at roughly 0.55-1.2 pM and sequenced on an Illumina NextSeq 500. As for the authors' bioinformatics: TCR data were analyzed using immunoSEQ ANALYZER and the R LymphoSeq package. A rearrangement efficiency score was calculated as productive divided by the sum of productive and non-productive CDR3 sequences. Clonality was measured with the Gini coefficient and diversity with the Renyi index at alpha=1, compared pairwise between timepoints within each patient. Clonal relatedness, based on an edit distance of 3, and repertoire similarity, based on the Bhattacharyya coefficient, were both computed in LymphoSeq. Linear discriminant analysis on week-3 changes in clonality and diversity was built with the R MASS and caret packages to classify response. Sourced from immuneACCESS, this table was stored by TCRdb with only in-frame sequences that have V and J called. A share of the clones is absent; for the studies checked, an unresolved V gene accounts for under half, and the remainder has no known explanation. Clone size and V and J calls were adopted from that table, with D and trimming inferred from the DNA. In all, the sample holds over 10,000 clones, and around 85% of those were seen once. The ten largest clones capture 9% of the sample.

The receptor was isolated from a human donor with melanoma. The V and J genes are TRBV7-8 and TRBJ2-3; TRBD2 fits 9 bases in the junction. The sequencing here drew on blood, taken from a patient treated with checkpoint blockade. The sequenced DNA is TGTGCCAGCAGCTTATGGAGTAGCGGGAGTTCCGCAGATACGCAGTATTTT. It specifies CASSLWSSGSSADTQYF.